This T cell receptor beta chain was recovered during a study of Ad26.COV2.S vaccination and SARS-CoV-2 variants (TCRdb year 2021). Concerning the study at large: Donors in the vaccine arm were drawn from COV1001, a multicentre, randomized, double-blind, placebo-controlled phase I-IIa trial testing Ad26.COV2.S in healthy adults. Participants in the trial were split at random into five groups of five each, receiving low-dose or high-dose Ad26.COV2.S once or twice, or else placebo on both occasions. Ad26.COV2.S was administered intramuscularly at 5 x 10^10 or 1 x 10^11 viral particles, either as a single shot or as two shots given 56 days apart. A total of around 32 samples were included in the TCR-sequenced set, comprising some 20 Ad26.COV2.S vaccine recipients, 5 placebo recipients and 8 SARS-CoV-2 convalescent individuals. Blinding of investigators to trial group allocation was maintained during experiments and outcome assessment. The specificity and breadth of SARS-CoV-2-reactive T cell receptors after Ad26.COV2.S vaccination were assessed by TCRbeta repertoire sequencing.

What the authors observed across the whole study: Higher spike-specific TCR breadth was observed in Ad26.COV2.S recipients than in placebo recipients (P = 0.0014). Vaccine and placebo recipients had similar non-spike TCR breadth, a finding consistent with the vaccine containing only spike. The authors noted that the TCR breadth and depth analyses may have underestimated total T cell responses. The study was not powered to compare responses between vaccine doses or regimens. After vaccination, substantial breadth of spike-specific CD8+ and CD4+ T cell responses was reported.

This specimen's treatment or condition label, per the study, means: roughly 19 received Ad26.COV2.S at low or high dose, single or two shots; about 5 received placebo; per-sample allocation not given. Repertoires of vaccine and placebo recipients were sequenced from samples collected on day 63 after the first injection. Between 29 July and 7 August 2020, Cohort 1b enrolled some 25 adults aged 18-55 years at one site in Boston, USA. Ad26.COV2.S consisted of a replication-incompetent adenovirus type 26 vector by which a prefusion-stabilized SARS-CoV-2 spike protein from the original Wuhan strain was expressed. The immunoSEQ Assay was the method used to sequence TCRbeta CDR3 regions. After extraction, genomic DNA underwent amplification by bias-controlled multiplex PCR, followed by high-throughput sequencing. In the original analysis: Collapsing and filtering of sequences were performed to quantify the absolute abundance of each unique TCRbeta CDR3 region. Usable DNA was measured by amplifying reference genes present in all nucleated cells, and TCRbeta template counts were normalized to that usable DNA to estimate T cell fraction. Repertoire TCRs were annotated as SARS-CoV-2-specific by exact matching of V gene, CDR3 amino acid sequence and J gene to a known reactive TCR set. The reference SARS-CoV-2 TCR set was obtained from MIRA and was filtered for enrichment in COVID-19-positive ImmuneCODE repertoires, whereby public or cross-reactive TCRs were removed. Drawing on the MIRA antigens, annotated TCRs were analysed further at the level of specific ORF or position within ORF. Breadth was defined as annotated unique rearrangements over total unique productive rearrangements; depth was the summed frequency of those rearrangements. Two-sided Wilcoxon rank-sum tests were applied when comparing TCR breadth between groups. This immuneACCESS table, as held by TCRdb, lists in-frame sequences with V and J called but not all clones. Of the missing ones, under half trace to an unresolved V gene in checked studies; the others have no known cause. V and J calls and clone size are those listed in that table; D and trimming were worked out from the DNA. The sample table holds hundreds of thousands of clones, of which roughly nine tenths were seen once. Jointly, the top ten make up about 2.7% of the sample.

CDR1 LNHNV and CDR2 YYDKDF are derived from the germline V gene (reference sequence). Ends trimmed: V by 0 bases, J by 0 bases; bases unmatched to a gene: 8. Including the terminal cysteine and phenylalanine, the CDR3 comprises 19 residues. Only the CDR3 DNA stays, 57 bases, in frame from base 1. As regards this clone: What this receptor recognizes is not known. One base away there is no much larger clone; base qualities are not given.

Sample: peripheral blood, taken in a trial of Ad26.COV2.S vaccine versus placebo. This TCR derives from a person aged 18-60 years who received the Ad26.COV2.S COVID-19 vaccine or a placebo. This sequence uses TRBV15 and TRBJ2-1, with 10 central nucleotides matching TRBD2. The base sequence is TGTGCCACCAGCAGAGATTTAATGCTAGCGGGAGTCTCCTACAATGAGCAGTTCTTC. This codes for CATSRDLMLAGVSYNEQFF.